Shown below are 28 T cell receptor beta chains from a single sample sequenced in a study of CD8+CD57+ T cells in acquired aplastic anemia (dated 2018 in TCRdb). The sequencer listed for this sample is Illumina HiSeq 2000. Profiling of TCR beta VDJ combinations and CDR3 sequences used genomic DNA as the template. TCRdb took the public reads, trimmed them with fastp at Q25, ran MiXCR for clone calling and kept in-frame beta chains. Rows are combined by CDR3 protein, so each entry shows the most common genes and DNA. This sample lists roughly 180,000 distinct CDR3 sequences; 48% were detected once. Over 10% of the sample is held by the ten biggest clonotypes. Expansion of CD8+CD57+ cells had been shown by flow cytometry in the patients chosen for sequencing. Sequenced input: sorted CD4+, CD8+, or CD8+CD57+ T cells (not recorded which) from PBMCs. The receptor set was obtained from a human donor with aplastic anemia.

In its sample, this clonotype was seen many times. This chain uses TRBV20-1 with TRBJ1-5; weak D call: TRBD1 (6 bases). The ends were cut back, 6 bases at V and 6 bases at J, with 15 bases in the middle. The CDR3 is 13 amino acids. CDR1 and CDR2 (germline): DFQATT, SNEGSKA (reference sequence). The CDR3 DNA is TGCAGTGCCGGAGAGTCAGGGGCTCAGCCCCAGCATTTT. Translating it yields CSAGESGAQPQHF.

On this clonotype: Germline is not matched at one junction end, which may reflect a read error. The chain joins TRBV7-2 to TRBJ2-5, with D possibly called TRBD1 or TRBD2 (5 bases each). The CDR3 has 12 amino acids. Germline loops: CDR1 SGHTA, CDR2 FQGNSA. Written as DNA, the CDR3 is TGCGCCAGCAGCCAAGATGGGGGGACCCAGTACTTC. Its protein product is CASSQDGGTQYF. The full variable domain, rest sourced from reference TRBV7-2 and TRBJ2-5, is GAGVSQSPSNKVTEKGKDVELRCDPISGHTALYWYRQSLGQGLEFLIYFQGNSAPDKSGLPSDRFSAERTGGSVSTLTIQRTQQEDSAVYLCASSQDGGTQYFGPGTRLLVL.

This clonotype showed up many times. DNA for the CDR3: TGTGCTAGTGGTTTAAGGGCGGAGACCCAGTACTTC. It translates to CASGLRAETQYF. V usage is TRBV12-5 and J usage is TRBJ2-5, with D unclear. The germline V gene encodes CDR1 LGHNT and CDR2 FRNRAP. Trimming removed 3 bases from V and 5 bases from J, with 7 bases in between. This CDR3 is 12 amino acids long.

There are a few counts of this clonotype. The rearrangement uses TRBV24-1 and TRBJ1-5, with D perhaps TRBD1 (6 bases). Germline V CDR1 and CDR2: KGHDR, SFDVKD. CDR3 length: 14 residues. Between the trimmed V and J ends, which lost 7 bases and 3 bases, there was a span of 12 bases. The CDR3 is CATSLGASNQPQHF. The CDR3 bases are TGTGCCACCAGCCTGGGGGCCTCCAATCAGCCCCAGCATTTT.

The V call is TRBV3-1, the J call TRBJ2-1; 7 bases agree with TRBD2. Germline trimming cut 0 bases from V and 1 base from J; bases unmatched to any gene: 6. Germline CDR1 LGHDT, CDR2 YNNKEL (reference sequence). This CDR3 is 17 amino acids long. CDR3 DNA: TGTGCCAGCAGCCAAGATCGACGGGGGGAATCCTACAATGAGCAGTTCTTC. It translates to CASSQDRRGESYNEQFF.

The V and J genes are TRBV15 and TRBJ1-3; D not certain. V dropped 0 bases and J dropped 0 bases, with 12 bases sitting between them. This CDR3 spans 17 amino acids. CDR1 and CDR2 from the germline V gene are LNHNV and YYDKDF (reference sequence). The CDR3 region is CATSRDGRAVSGNTIYF. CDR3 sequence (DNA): TGTGCCACCAGCAGAGATGGACGGGCCGTCTCTGGAAACACCATATATTTT.

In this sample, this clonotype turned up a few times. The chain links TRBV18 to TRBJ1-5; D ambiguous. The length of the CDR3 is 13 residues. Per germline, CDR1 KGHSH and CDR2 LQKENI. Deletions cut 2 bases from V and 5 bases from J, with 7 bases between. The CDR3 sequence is CASSPGSDQPQHF. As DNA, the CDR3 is TGTGCCAGCTCACCAGGGTCCGATCAGCCCCAGCATTTT. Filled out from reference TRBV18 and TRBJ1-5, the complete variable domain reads NAGVMQNPRHLVRRRGQEARLRCSPMKGHSHVYWYRQLPEEGLKFMVYLQKENIIDESGMPKERFSAEFPKEGPSILRIQQVVRGDSAAYFCASSPGSDQPQHFGDGTRLSIL.

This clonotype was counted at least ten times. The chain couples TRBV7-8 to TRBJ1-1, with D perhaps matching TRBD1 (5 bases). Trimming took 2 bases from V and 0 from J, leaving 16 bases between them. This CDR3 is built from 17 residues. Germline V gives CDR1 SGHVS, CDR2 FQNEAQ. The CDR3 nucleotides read TGTGCCAGCAGCTTATACGACCGGGGCCGGATGAACACTGAAGCTTTCTTT. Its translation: CASSLYDRGRMNTEAFF.

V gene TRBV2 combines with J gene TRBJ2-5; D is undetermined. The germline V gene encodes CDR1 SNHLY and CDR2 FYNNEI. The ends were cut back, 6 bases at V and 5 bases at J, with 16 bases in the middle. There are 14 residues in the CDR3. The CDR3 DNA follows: TGTGCCAGCAGCTCTAGTAGTAGCAGGGAGACCCAGTACTTC. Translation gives CASSSSSSRETQYF.

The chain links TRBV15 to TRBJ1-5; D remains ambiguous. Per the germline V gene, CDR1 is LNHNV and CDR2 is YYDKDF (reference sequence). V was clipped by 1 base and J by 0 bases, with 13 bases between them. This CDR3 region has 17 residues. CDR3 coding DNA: TGTGCCACCAGCAGAGCGGGCCAGGACTATAGCAATCAGCCCCAGCATTTT. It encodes CATSRAGQDYSNQPQHF.

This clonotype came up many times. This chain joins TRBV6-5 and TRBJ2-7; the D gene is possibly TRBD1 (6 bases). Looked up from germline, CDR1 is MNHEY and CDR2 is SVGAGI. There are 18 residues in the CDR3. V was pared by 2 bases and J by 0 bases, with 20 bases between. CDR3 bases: TGTGCCAGCAGTTACCGCCCACCTACAGGGTTCTACTCCTACGAGCAGTACTTC. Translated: CASSYRPPTGFYSYEQYF.

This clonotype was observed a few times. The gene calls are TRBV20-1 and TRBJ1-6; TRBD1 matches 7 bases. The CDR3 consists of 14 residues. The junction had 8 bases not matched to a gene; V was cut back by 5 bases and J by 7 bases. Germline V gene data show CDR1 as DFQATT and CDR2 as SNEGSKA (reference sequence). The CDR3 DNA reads TGCAGTGCTGTTCGACAGGGTGACAATTCACCCCTCCACTTT. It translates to CSAVRQGDNSPLHF.

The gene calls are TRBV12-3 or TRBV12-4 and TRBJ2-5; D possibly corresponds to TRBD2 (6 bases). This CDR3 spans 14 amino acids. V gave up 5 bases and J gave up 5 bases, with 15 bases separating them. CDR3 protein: CASSPDGGGETQYF. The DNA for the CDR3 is TGTGCCAGCAGTCCCGACGGGGGTGGTGAGACCCAGTACTTC.

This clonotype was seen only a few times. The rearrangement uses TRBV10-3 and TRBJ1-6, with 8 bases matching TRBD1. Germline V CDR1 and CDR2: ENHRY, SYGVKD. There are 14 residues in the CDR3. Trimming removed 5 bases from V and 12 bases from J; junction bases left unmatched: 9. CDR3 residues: CAISPDRALLPLHF. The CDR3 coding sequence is TGTGCCATCAGTCCGGACAGGGCGTTGTTACCCCTCCACTTT.

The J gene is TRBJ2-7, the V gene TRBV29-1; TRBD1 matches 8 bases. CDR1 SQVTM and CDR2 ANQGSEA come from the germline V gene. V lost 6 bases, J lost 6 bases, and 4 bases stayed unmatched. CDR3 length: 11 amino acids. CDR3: CSVEGQAEQYF. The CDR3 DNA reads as TGCAGCGTAGAGGGACAGGCCGAGCAGTACTTC.

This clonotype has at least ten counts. The CDR3 DNA sequence: TGTGCCAGCTCGCAGGGGCTTGGCGGCTACACCTTC. Its translation is CASSQGLGGYTF. V usage is TRBV12-3 or TRBV12-4 and J usage is TRBJ1-2; a possible D gene is TRBD1 (6 bases). With 8 bases removed from V and 8 bases from J, the gap between germline ends came to 15 bases. The CDR3 totals 12 residues.

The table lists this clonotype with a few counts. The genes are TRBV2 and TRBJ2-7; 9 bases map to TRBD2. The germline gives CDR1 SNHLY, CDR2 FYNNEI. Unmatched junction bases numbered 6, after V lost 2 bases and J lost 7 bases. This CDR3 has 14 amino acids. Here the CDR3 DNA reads TGTGCCAGCAGTGAACGGGGACTAGCTGTTGAGCAGTACTTC. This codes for CASSERGLAVEQYF.

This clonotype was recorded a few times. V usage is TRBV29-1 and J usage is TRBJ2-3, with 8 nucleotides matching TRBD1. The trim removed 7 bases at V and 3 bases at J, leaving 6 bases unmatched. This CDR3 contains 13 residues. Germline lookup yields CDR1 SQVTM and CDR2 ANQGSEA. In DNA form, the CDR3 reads TGCAGCGCTGGGGACAGGACGACAGATACGCAGTATTTT. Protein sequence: CSAGDRTTDTQYF.

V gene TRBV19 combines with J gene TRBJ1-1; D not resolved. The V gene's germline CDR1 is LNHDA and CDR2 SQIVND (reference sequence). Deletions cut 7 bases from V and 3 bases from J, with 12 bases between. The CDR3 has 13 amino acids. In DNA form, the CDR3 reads TGTGCCAGTAACGCGTGGGCCGACACTGAAGCTTTCTTT. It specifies CASNAWADTEAFF.

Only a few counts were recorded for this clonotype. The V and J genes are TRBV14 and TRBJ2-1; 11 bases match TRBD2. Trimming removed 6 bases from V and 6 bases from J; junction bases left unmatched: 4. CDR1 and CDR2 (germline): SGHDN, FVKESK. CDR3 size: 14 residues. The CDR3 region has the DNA TGTGCCAGCAGTATACTAGCGGGGGCCAATGAGCAGTTCTTC. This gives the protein CASSILAGANEQFF.

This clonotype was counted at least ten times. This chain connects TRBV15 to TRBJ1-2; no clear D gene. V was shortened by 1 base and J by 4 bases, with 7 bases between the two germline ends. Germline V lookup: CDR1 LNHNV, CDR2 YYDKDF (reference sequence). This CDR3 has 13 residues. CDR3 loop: CATSRGPAYGYTF. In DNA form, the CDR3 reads TGTGCCACCAGCAGAGGACCAGCCTATGGCTACACCTTC.

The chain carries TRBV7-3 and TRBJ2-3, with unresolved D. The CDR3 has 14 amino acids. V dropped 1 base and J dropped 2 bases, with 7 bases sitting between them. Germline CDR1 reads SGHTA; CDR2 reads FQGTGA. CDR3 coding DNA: TGTGCCAGCAGCTTAAGGCAGAACACAGATACGCAGTATTTT. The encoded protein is CASSLRQNTDTQYF.

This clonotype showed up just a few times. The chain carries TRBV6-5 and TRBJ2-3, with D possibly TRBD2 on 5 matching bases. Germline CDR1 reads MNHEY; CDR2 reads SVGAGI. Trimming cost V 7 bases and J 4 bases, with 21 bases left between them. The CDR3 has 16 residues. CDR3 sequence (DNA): TGTGCCAGCACCCCTGGTCGGGATCTTTGGCCAGATACGCAGTATTTT. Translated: CASTPGRDLWPDTQYF.

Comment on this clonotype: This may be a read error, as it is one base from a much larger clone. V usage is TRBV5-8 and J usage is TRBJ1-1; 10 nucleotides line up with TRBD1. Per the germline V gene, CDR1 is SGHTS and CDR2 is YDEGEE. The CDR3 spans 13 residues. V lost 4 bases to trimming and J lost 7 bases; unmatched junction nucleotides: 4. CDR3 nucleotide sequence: TGTGCCAGCAGCGGGACAGGGGACATTGAAGCTTTCTTT. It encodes CASSGTGDIEAFF.

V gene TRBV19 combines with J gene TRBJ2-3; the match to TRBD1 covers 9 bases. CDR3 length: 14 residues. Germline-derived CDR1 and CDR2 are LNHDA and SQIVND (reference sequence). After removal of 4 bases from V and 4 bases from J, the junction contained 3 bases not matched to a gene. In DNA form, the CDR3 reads TGTGCCAGTAGTACACAGGGGGCACCAGATACGCAGTATTTT. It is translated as CASSTQGAPDTQYF.

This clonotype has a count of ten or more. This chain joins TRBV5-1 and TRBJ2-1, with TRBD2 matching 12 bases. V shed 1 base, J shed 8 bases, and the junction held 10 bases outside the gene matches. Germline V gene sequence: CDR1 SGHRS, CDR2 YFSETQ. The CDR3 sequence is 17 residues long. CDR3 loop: CASSLTGTSGGFHEQFF. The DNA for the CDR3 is TGCGCCAGCAGCTTGACCGGAACTAGCGGGGGGTTCCATGAGCAGTTCTTC.

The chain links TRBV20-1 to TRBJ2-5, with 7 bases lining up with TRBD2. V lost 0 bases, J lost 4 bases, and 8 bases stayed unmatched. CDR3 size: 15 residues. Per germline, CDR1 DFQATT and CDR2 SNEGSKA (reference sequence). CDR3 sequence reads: CSARDPTTSPETQYF. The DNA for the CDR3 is TGCAGTGCTAGAGATCCCACGACTAGCCCAGAGACCCAGTACTTC.

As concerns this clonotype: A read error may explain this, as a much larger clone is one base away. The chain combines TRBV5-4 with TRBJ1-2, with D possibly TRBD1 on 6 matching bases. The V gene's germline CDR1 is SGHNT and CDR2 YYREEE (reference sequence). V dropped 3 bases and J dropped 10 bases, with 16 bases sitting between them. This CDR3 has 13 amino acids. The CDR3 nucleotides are TGTGCCAGCAGCTGGGGCAGGGGAGCGGACTACACCTTC. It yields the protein CASSWGRGADYTF. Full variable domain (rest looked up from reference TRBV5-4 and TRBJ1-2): ETGVTQSPTHLIKTRGQQVTLRCSSQSGHNTVSWYQQALGQGPQFIFQYYREEENGRGNFPPRFSGLQFPNYSSELNVNALELDDSALYLCASSWGRGADYTFGSGTRLTVV.